This T cell receptor beta chain emerged from a study of blood T cell repertoires in COVID-19. About the study: The samples span acute and convalescent COVID-19 from the United States, Italy and Spain. Nucleic acid was either cDNA or gDNA, and it came from T cells, B-cell-depleted T cells, or PBMCs.

It was during active infection that Seattle patients were enrolled and then longitudinally followed. Per the original methods: Reference gene primer amplification gave nucleated cell count estimates. Method: immunoSEQ multiplex PCR; TCRdb's copy keeps in-frame clones and lacks some. That table furnishes V, J and clone size, whereas the DNA furnished D and trimming. This sample has under 200,000 clones; around 90% occur once, and the top ten carry around 4.8%. V was clipped by 5 bases and J by 5 bases; unmatched bases: 2. The CDR3 is made up of 12 amino acids. From germline, CDR1 is MDHEN and CDR2 SYDVKM.

Sequences were obtained from peripheral blood. This TCR was sampled from a man younger than 35 with COVID-19, enrolled during active disease. The gene calls are TRBV28 and TRBJ2-7, with 8 bases aligning to TRBD2. In DNA form, the CDR3 reads TGTGCCAGCAGTACACTAGCGGACGAGCAGTACTTC. This sequence encodes CASSTLADEQYF.